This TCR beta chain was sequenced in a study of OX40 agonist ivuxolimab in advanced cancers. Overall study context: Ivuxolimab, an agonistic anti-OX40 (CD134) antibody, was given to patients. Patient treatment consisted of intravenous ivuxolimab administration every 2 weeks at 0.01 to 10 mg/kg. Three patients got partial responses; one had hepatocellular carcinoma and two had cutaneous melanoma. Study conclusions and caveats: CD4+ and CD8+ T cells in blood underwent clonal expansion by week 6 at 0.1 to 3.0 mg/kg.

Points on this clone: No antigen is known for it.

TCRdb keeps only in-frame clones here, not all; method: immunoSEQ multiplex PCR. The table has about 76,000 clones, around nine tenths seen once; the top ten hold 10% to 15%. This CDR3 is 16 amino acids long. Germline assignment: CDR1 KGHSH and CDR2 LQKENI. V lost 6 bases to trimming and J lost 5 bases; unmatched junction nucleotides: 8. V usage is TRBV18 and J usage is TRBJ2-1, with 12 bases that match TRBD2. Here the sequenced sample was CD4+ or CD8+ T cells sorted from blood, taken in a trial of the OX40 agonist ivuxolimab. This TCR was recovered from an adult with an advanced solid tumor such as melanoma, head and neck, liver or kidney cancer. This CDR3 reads CASSPRLAGDHNEQFF. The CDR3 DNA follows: TGTGCCAGCTCGCCTAGACTAGCGGGAGACCACAATGAGCAGTTCTTC. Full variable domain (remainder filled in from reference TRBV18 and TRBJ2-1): NAGVMQNPRHLVRRRGQEARLRCSPMKGHSHVYWYRQLPEEGLKFMVYLQKENIIDESGMPKERFSAEFPKEGPSILRIQQVVRGDSAAYFCASSPRLAGDHNEQFFGPGTRLTVL.